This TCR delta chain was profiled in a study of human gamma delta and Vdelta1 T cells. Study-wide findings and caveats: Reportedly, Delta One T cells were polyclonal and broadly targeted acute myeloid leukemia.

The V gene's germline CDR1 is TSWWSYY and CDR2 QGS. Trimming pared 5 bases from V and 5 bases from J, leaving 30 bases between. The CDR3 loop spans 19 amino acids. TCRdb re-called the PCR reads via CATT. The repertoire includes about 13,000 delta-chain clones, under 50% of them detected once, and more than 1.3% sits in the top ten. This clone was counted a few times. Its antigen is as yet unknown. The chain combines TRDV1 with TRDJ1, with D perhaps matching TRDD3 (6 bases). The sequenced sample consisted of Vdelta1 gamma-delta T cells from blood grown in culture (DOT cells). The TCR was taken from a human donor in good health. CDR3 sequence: CALGTNSWRNRDMGDKLIF. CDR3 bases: TGTGCTCTTGGGACGAACAGTTGGCGCAATCGGGATATGGGGGATAAACTCATCTTT.